The rows below give T cell receptor beta chains drawn from one sample of a study of cytomegalovirus exposure and HLA in healthy donors. Data came from immunoSEQ multiplex PCR; TCRdb stores just in-frame clones and leaves some out. The sample carries around 110,000 clones, around 66% recorded once. The sample taken for sequencing was PBMCs. The receptor source for this set is a woman aged 40 to 50 in good health and CMV-seropositive. Both conserved end residues are part of each CDR3. Fields, in order: V gene, clone size, D gene, J gene, CDR3 DNA, CDR3 protein. D genes are given only for firm matches. Size values are once, few and many counts, or a class for expanded clones, and some rows have none.

V gene: TRBV18
clone size: NA
D gene: NA
J gene: TRBJ2-7
CDR3 DNA: TGTGCCAGCTCACCACTTCAGGCAGCGGCCTACGAGCAGTACTTC
CDR3 protein: CASSPLQAAAYEQYF

V gene: TRBV2
clone size: NA
D gene: NA
J gene: TRBJ2-7
CDR3 DNA: TGTGCCAGCAGTGAAGGATGGGGGGTGGGGAACGGCGGCGAGCAGTACTTC
CDR3 protein: CASSEGWGVGNGGEQYF

V gene: TRBV27
clone size: few
D gene: NA
J gene: TRBJ2-7
CDR3 DNA: TGTGCCAGCGGGGACAACGCTTACGAGCAGTACTTC
CDR3 protein: CASGDNAYEQYF

V gene: TRBV27
clone size: NA
D gene: TRBD1
J gene: TRBJ2-1
CDR3 DNA: TGTGCCAGCAGAGCCCCAGGGGGCAGGTGGAATGAGCAGTTCTTC
CDR3 protein: CASRAPGGRWNEQFF

V gene: TRBV5-6
clone size: NA
D gene: TRBD2
J gene: TRBJ2-2
CDR3 DNA: TGTGCCAGCAGCCGGGGACTAGCGGGGGGGCGCACCGGGGAGCTGTTTTTT
CDR3 protein: CASSRGLAGGRTGELFF

V gene: TRBV19
clone size: NA
D gene: TRBD1
J gene: TRBJ2-3
CDR3 DNA: TGTGCCAGTAGTGCGGACAGGGTTATGCAGTATTTT
CDR3 protein: CASSADRVMQYF

V gene: TRBV27
clone size: NA
D gene: NA
J gene: TRBJ2-7
CDR3 DNA: TGTGCCAGCAGTTTAAAGCCACCGGGACTGAACTTCTACGAGCAGTACTTC
CDR3 protein: CASSLKPPGLNFYEQYF

V gene: TRBV30
clone size: few
D gene: TRBD1
J gene: TRBJ1-2
CDR3 DNA: TGTGCCTGGAGCGGACAGGGGCCCTATGGCTACACCTTC
CDR3 protein: CAWSGQGPYGYTF

V gene: TRBV6-1
clone size: NA
D gene: TRBD2
J gene: TRBJ2-7
CDR3 DNA: TGTGCCAGCAGTATACGGGAGGGAGTATACGAGCAGTACTTC
CDR3 protein: CASSIREGVYEQYF

V gene: TRBV19
clone size: NA
D gene: TRBD1
J gene: TRBJ1-2
CDR3 DNA: TGTGCCAGCGTTCCGGGACAGGGAAACTATGGCTACACCTTC
CDR3 protein: CASVPGQGNYGYTF